The subject of this entry is one T cell receptor beta chain. This entry is derived from a study of blood T cell repertoires in COVID-19. Per the original data handling: The assay estimated nucleated cells by amplifying reference gene primers. The method was immunoSEQ multiplex PCR; TCRdb's version includes in-frame clones alone and lacks a portion of them. Clone size and the V and J calls come from that table; the DNA yielded D and trimming. This sample yields 200,000 to 250,000 clones, of which around 88% are seen a single time; under 1.5% belongs to the top ten. The length of the CDR3 is 12 residues. The germline CDR1 and CDR2 sequences are SQVTM and ANQGSEA. Trimming at V came to 6 bases and at J to 4 bases, leaving 2 bases not matched to a gene.

The chain couples TRBV29-1 to TRBJ2-4; TRBD1 matches at 8 bases. The clonotype comes from a man at least 80 years old with acute or convalescent COVID-19. Material for sequencing was peripheral blood. CDR3 in amino acids: CSVRTGKNIQYF. The CDR3 DNA follows: TGCAGCGTGAGGACAGGGAAAAACATTCAGTACTTC. Full variable domain (remainder filled in from reference TRBV29-1 and TRBJ2-4): SAVISQKPSRDICQRGTSLTIQCQVDSQVTMMFWYRQQPGQSLTLIATANQGSEATYESGFVIDKFPISRPNLTFSTLTVSNMSPEDSSIYLCSVRTGKNIQYFGAGTRLSVL.